This T cell receptor beta chain was obtained from a study of control samples from healthy donors and cancer patients. The V segment lost 6 bases and the J segment 6 bases; nucleotides outside the gene matches: 16. The CDR3 has 16 residues. Per germline, CDR1 ENHRY and CDR2 SYGVKD. The data were produced by immunoSEQ multiplex PCR, yet TCRdb's version contains in-frame clones alone and is incomplete. The profile shows about 170,000 clones, 93% of them singletons. The TCR originated in a woman aged 60 to 75 in good health. The sample was blood. J is TRBJ1-2 and V is TRBV10-3, with TRBD1 matching over 7 bases. CDR3 coding DNA: TGTGCCATCAGCACCCGCGGGACAGCGGCTTGGAATGGCTACACCTTC. It encodes CAISTRGTAAWNGYTF.